This TCR beta chain was captured in a study of T-cell reconstitution after alpha-beta-depleted transplantation in children. Study outcomes and limitations: Newly generated T cells supplied most T-cell counts and diversity one year post-transplant. About two months after transplant, alpha-beta T cells reportedly came from several hundred expanded graft clones.

This clonotype was counted once. No antigen is known for it. This CDR3 region has 16 residues. The V segment lost 4 bases and the J segment 1 base; nucleotides outside the gene matches: 6. CDR1 is SGDLS and CDR2 is YYNGEE in the germline V gene. During its preparation, the TCRbeta library received unique molecular identifiers. TCRdb used MiXCR to reprocess the PCR reads, holding one entry per CDR3 protein. The sample holds about 580,000 distinct CDR3 sequences, 20% to 25% seen once. The sample was PBMCs, mostly from graft donor cells, taken 360 days after TCRalphabeta/CD19-depleted stem cell transplant. This TCR came from a boy under two years old who had a stem cell transplant for acute myeloid leukemia, so the T cells may come from the graft donor. This chain uses TRBV9 with TRBJ2-3, with 10 bases aligning to TRBD2. DNA of the CDR3: TGTGCCAGCAGCCAGGGAGGGACTAGCGGCACAGATACGCAGTATTTT. Translating it yields CASSQGGTSGTDTQYF.